This T cell receptor (beta chain) was observed in a study of blood T cell repertoires in COVID-19. This clone was seen a few times. TCRdb's table, derived via immunoSEQ multiplex PCR, lists solely in-frame clones and lacks some. The repertoire holds around 150,000 clones, about 88% seen once, with 8.3% in the top ten. This CDR3 contains 14 residues. Germline CDR1 reads SGHRS; CDR2 reads YFSETQ. The V segment lost 3 bases and the J segment 3 bases; nucleotides outside the gene matches: 5. Sample: peripheral blood. The sequence was collected from a woman aged 55 to 70 with COVID-19, enrolled during active disease. The chain joins TRBV5-1 to TRBJ1-1; 7 positions match TRBD1. CDR3 in amino acids: CASSSAGQDTEAFF. DNA of the CDR3: TGCGCCAGCAGCTCGGCTGGACAGGACACTGAAGCTTTCTTT.